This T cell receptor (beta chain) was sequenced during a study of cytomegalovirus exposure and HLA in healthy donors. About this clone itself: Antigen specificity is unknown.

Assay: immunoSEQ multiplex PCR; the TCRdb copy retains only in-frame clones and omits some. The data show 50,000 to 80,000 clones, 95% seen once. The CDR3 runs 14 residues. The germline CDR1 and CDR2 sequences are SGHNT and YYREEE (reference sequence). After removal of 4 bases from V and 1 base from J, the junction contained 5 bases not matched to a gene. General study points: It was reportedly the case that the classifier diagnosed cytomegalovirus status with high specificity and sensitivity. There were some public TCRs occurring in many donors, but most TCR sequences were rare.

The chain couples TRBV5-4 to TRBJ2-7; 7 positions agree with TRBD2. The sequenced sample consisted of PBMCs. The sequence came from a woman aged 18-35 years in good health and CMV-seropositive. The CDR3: CASSPIGGSYEQYF. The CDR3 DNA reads TGTGCCAGCAGCCCCATCGGGGGGTCCTACGAGCAGTACTTC.